These 27 T cell receptor beta chains came from one sample sequenced in a study of siplizumab effects on memory and regulatory T cells. The repertoire was sequenced with immunoSEQ multiplex PCR; TCRdb's copy has only in-frame clones and lacks some. The profile shows more than 85,000 clones, approximately 94% of them singletons. Material: CD4+ T cells sorted from blood. These receptors originate from a human donor in good health.

Remarks on this clone: Other DNA variants within this sample encode the same CDR3. This sequence joins TRBV9 and TRBJ1-1, with D hard to call. The CDR3 totals 14 residues. V was pared by 2 bases and J by 1 base, with 9 bases between. CDR1 SGDLS and CDR2 YYNGEE come from the germline V gene. CDR3 sequence: CASSVQQKNTEAFF. The CDR3 DNA follows: TGTGCCAGCAGCGTCCAACAGAAGAACACTGAAGCTTTCTTT. Filled out from reference TRBV9 and TRBJ1-1, the complete variable domain reads DSGVTQTPKHLITATGQRVTLRCSPRSGDLSVYWYQQSLDQGLQFLIQYYNGEERAKGNILERFSAQQFPDLHSELNLSSLELGDSALYFCASSVQQKNTEAFFGQGTRLTVV.

This clone has just one count. The chain links TRBV27 to TRBJ1-5; 7 bases map to TRBD1. The V gene's germline CDR1 is MNHEY and CDR2 SMNVEV (reference sequence). The CDR3 contains 14 residues. Trimming removed 9 bases from V and 0 bases from J; junction bases left unmatched: 5. The CDR3 region is CASKRQGSNQPQHF. CDR3 DNA sequence: TGTGCCAGTAAACGACAGGGTAGCAATCAGCCCCAGCATTTT.

This clone was seen a handful of times. The chain uses TRBV30 and TRBJ2-1; the D gene is possibly TRBD2 (6 bases). The CDR3 covers 14 residues. Germline V gene data show CDR1 as GTSNPN and CDR2 as SVGIG (reference sequence). Trimming removed 0 bases at V and 8 bases at J, with 14 bases between. CDR3 coding DNA: TGTGCCTGGAGTGTAGGGCGGGGTAACGATGAGCAGTTCTTC. Translating it yields CAWSVGRGNDEQFF.

The chain has TRBV30 and TRBJ1-2; the D is unclear. V was cut by 3 bases and J by 8 bases, with 13 bases left in between. Germline CDR1 reads GTSNPN; CDR2 reads SVGIG (reference sequence). There are 12 residues in the CDR3. The CDR3: CAWRAAEGGYTF. The CDR3 DNA sequence: TGTGCCTGGAGGGCAGCCGAAGGGGGCTACACCTTC.

This clone is a singleton in its sample. The rearrangement joins TRBV6-1 to TRBJ2-7; 8 bases are a match to TRBD1. The CDR3 covers 14 residues. Germline loops: CDR1 MNHNS, CDR2 SASEGT. After removal of 2 bases from V and 4 bases from J, the junction contained 4 bases not matched to a gene. The CDR3 DNA reads as TGTGCCAGCAGTGAATCAGGGGGCGCTTACGAGCAGTACTTC. This gives the protein CASSESGGAYEQYF.

The chain joins TRBV6-5 to TRBJ2-6; 9 nucleotides match TRBD1. Germline CDR1 and CDR2: MNHEY and SVGAGI. The CDR3 spans 15 residues. V trimming: 6 bases; J trimming: 1 base; junction bases outside the gene matches: 1. The CDR3 DNA reads as TGTGCCAGCAGCGGACAGGGGTCTGGGGCCAACGTCCTGACTTTC. It is translated as CASSGQGSGANVLTF.

The chain joins TRBV5-1 to TRBJ2-1; possible D gene TRBD2, 6 bases. CDR3 size: 12 residues. The V gene lost 0 bases and the J gene lost 16 bases, with 14 bases spanning the gap. The germline V gene encodes CDR1 SGHRS and CDR2 YFSETQ. CDR3 sequence: CASSLGTGSVFF. DNA for the CDR3: TGCGCCAGCAGCTTGGGTACCGGGAGTGTCTTCTTC. Combining the CDR3 with reference TRBV5-1 and TRBJ2-1 gives the whole variable domain KAGVTQTPRYLIKTRGQQVTLSCSPISGHRSVSWYQQTPGQGLQFLFEYFSETQRNKGNFPGRFSGRQFSNSRSEMNVSTLELGDSALYLCASSLGTGSVFFGPGTRLTVL.

Of note for this clone: Relative to the germline gene, one junction end is altered; a read error may explain this. The chain couples TRBV6-1 to TRBJ1-5; D is unresolved. Germline V lookup: CDR1 MNHNS, CDR2 SASEGT. This CDR3 is 16 amino acids long. In nucleotides, the CDR3 is TGTGCCAGTAGTGGGGTACTAGCCTTTAGCAATCAGCCCCAGCATTTT. Amino acid sequence: CASSGVLAFSNQPQHF.

The table lists this clone with a few counts. The rearrangement links TRBV6-1 to TRBJ1-2; D unclear. The germline V and J ends were trimmed by 2 bases and 6 bases, with 7 bases remaining between them. The CDR3 loop spans 12 amino acids. Germline CDR1 MNHNS, CDR2 SASEGT. CDR3 sequence: CASSERVHGYTF. CDR3 in DNA: TGTGCCAGCAGTGAACGGGTTCATGGCTACACCTTC.

The genes are TRBV7-2 and TRBJ1-1; 8 nucleotides agree with TRBD1. CDR3 length equals 14 residues. CDR1 is SGHTA and CDR2 is FQGNSA in the germline V gene. J gave up 5 bases and V 5 bases, and 7 bases lay outside the gene matches. The CDR3 reads CASSENRGDTEAFF. CDR3 bases: TGTGCCAGCAGCGAAAACAGGGGGGATACTGAAGCTTTCTTT.

The chain has TRBV6-1 and TRBJ1-1; D might be TRBD1 (5 bases). V lost 3 bases and J lost 4, with 12 bases in between. The germline gives CDR1 MNHNS, CDR2 SASEGT. This CDR3 spans 14 amino acids. The CDR3 protein is CASSDAGPSTEAFF. DNA for the CDR3: TGTGCCAGCAGTGATGCAGGGCCTTCCACTGAAGCTTTCTTT.

The rearrangement uses TRBV7-9 and TRBJ2-5; D gene ambiguous. This CDR3 spans 12 amino acids. From germline, CDR1 is SEHNR and CDR2 FQNEAQ (reference sequence). Trimming removed 5 bases at V and 5 bases at J, with 9 bases between. CDR3 DNA: TGTGCCAGCAGCCGTGATTTGGAGACCCAGTACTTC. Residues: CASSRDLETQYF.

The chain employs TRBV7-6 and TRBJ2-7; 10 nucleotides align to TRBD2. The V and J ends lost 4 bases and 9 bases, in that order; junction bases with no gene match: 12. This CDR3 is 15 amino acids long. The germline V gene has CDR1 SGHVS and CDR2 FNYEAQ. CDR3 loop: CASSSHTAGGLGQYF. In nucleotides, the CDR3 is TGTGCCAGCAGCTCTCACACAGCGGGAGGGCTGGGGCAGTACTTC.

The V and J genes are TRBV27 and TRBJ1-2, with 7 bases matching TRBD1. After removal of 1 base from V and 4 bases from J, the junction contained 9 bases not matched to a gene. CDR1 is MNHEY, CDR2 SMNVEV, per germline (reference sequence). CDR3 length: 16 residues. The CDR3 coding sequence is TGTGCCAGCAGTTTATGGCCGACAGGGTACACCTATGGCTACACCTTC. Its translation: CASSLWPTGYTYGYTF.

This rearrangement joins TRBV2 to TRBJ1-3; maybe TRBD1 (6 bases). Trimming left V 9 bases short and J 4 bases short, with 13 bases between. The CDR3 loop spans 13 amino acids. The germline V gene has CDR1 SNHLY and CDR2 FYNNEI. Written as DNA, the CDR3 is TGTGCCAGTAGCCCGCAGGGGGGAAACACCATATATTTT. This sequence encodes CASSPQGGNTIYF.

There are a few counts of this clone. The chain combines TRBV7-9 with TRBJ1-5; D uncertain. From germline, CDR1 is SEHNR and CDR2 FQNEAQ (reference sequence). The CDR3 spans 13 residues. V was pared by 3 bases and J by 6 bases, with 9 bases between. The CDR3 is CASSFGQSQPQHF. The CDR3 nucleotides are TGTGCCAGCAGCTTCGGGCAGAGTCAGCCCCAGCATTTT.

This rearrangement joins TRBV9 to TRBJ1-3, with a weak D call TRBD1 (5 bases). Trimming removed 1 base from V and 1 base from J, with 12 bases in between. This CDR3 is 16 amino acids long. Germline-derived CDR1 and CDR2 are SGDLS and YYNGEE. For the CDR3, the DNA is TGTGCCAGCAGCGTACGGGGCCCCCTTTCTGGAAACACCATATATTTT. Amino acid sequence: CASSVRGPLSGNTIYF.

The chain has TRBV6-5 and TRBJ2-1, with 7 nucleotides matching TRBD2. The V segment lost 0 bases and the J segment 8 bases; nucleotides outside the gene matches: 7. This CDR3 has 15 amino acids. Per the germline V gene, CDR1 is MNHEY and CDR2 is SVGAGI. The CDR3: CASSYSTSTQHEQFF. The CDR3 nucleotides are TGTGCCAGCAGTTACTCGACTAGCACCCAGCATGAGCAGTTCTTC.

The rearrangement joins TRBV30 to TRBJ2-2; 7 positions match TRBD2. The CDR3 sequence is 14 residues long. The germline V gene encodes CDR1 GTSNPN and CDR2 SVGIG (reference sequence). V shed 4 bases, J shed 1 base, and the junction held 3 bases outside the gene matches. The CDR3 is CAWNSGKNTGELFF. The CDR3 nucleotides are TGTGCCTGGAACAGCGGGAAGAACACCGGGGAGCTGTTTTTT.

The chain is built from TRBV27 and TRBJ1-6, with 12 bases fitting TRBD1. Germline lookup yields CDR1 MNHEY and CDR2 SMNVEV (reference sequence). The CDR3 sequence is 18 residues long. The V gene end was trimmed by 3 bases and the J gene end by 0 bases; junction bases not matched to a gene: 3. The CDR3 spells CASSLGQGARSYNSPLHF. As DNA, the CDR3 is TGTGCCAGCAGTTTGGGACAGGGGGCTCGCTCCTATAATTCACCCCTCCACTTT.

The chain joins TRBV7-9 to TRBJ1-5; D might be TRBD1 (5 bases). The CDR3 consists of 13 residues. Germline CDR1 is SEHNR and CDR2 is FQNEAQ (reference sequence). V gave up 1 base and J gave up 5 bases, with 6 bases separating them. The CDR3 region has the DNA TGTGCCAGCAGCTTAGGGGACGATCAGCCCCAGCATTTT. Protein product: CASSLGDDQPQHF.

The V gene is TRBV25-1, the J gene TRBJ1-4; D not resolved. The CDR3 runs 10 residues. V was clipped by 3 bases and J by 8 bases, with 1 base between them. CDR1 and CDR2 from the germline V gene are MGHDK and SYGVNS. The CDR3 nucleotides are TGTGCCAGCAGTGACGAAAAACTGTTTTTT. As protein: CASSDEKLFF.

The chain has TRBV2 and TRBJ1-1; no reliable D call. In germline, CDR1 is SNHLY, CDR2 FYNNEI. Trimming took 4 bases from V and 10 from J, leaving 10 bases between them. The CDR3 loop spans 11 amino acids. The chain's CDR3 is CASSAQKVAFF. As DNA, the CDR3 is TGTGCCAGCAGTGCACAGAAAGTAGCTTTCTTT.

The chain employs TRBV6-1 and TRBJ1-3; no clear D. The germline CDR1 and CDR2 sequences are MNHNS and SASEGT. Trimming left V 3 bases short and J 0 bases short, with 15 bases between. This CDR3 spans 17 amino acids. DNA of the CDR3: TGTGCCAGCAGTGACCAGGCTTGGGCCGCCTCTGGAAACACCATATATTTT. Its protein product is CASSDQAWAASGNTIYF.

J is TRBJ2-5 and V is TRBV9; 11 bases are shared with TRBD2. The germline V gene encodes CDR1 SGDLS and CDR2 YYNGEE. The J segment lost 3 bases and the V segment lost 0 bases, leaving 1 base of the junction unmatched. The CDR3 is made up of 15 amino acids. The CDR3 DNA reads TGTGCCAGCAGCGTAGCTAGCGGGGGGAAAGAGACCCAGTACTTC. Translating it yields CASSVASGGKETQYF.

The rearrangement uses TRBV27 and TRBJ2-3; TRBD1 aligns across 8 bases. The CDR3 extends over 17 amino acids. V shed 5 bases, J shed 6 bases, and the junction held 16 bases outside the gene matches. Germline assignment: CDR1 MNHEY and CDR2 SMNVEV (reference sequence). Written as DNA, the CDR3 is TGTGCCAGCAGTCCACCGTTCAGGGGGCGGCCAGTTGATACGCAGTATTTT. Translated, it gives CASSPPFRGRPVDTQYF.

The rearrangement joins TRBV7-6 to TRBJ1-2; TRBD1 matches 10 bases. Germline trimming cut 6 bases from V and 7 bases from J; bases unmatched to any gene: 5. There are 13 residues in the CDR3. Germline CDR1 reads SGHVS; CDR2 reads FNYEAQ. The CDR3 DNA reads as TGTGCCAGCAGTGGGGGACAGGGGTTTGGCTACACCTTC. It is translated as CASSGGQGFGYTF.